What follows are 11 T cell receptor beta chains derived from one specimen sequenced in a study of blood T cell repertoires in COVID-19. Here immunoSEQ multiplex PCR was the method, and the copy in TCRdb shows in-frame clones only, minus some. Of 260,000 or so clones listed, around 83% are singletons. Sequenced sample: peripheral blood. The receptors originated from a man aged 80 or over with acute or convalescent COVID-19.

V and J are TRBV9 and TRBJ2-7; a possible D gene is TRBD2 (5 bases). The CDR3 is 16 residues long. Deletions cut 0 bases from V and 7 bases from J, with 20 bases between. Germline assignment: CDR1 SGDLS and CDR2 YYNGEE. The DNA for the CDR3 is TGTGCCAGCAGCGTAGATCCATTGTTGGCGGGTGGTGAGCAGTACTTC. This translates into CASSVDPLLAGGEQYF.

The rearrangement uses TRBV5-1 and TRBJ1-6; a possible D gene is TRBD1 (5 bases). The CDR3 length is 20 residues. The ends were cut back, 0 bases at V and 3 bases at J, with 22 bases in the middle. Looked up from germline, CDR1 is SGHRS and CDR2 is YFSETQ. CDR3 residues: CASSLESRGRTSDYNSPLHF. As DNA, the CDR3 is TGCGCCAGCAGCTTGGAGTCTCGGGGGAGAACCAGCGACTATAATTCACCCCTCCACTTT.

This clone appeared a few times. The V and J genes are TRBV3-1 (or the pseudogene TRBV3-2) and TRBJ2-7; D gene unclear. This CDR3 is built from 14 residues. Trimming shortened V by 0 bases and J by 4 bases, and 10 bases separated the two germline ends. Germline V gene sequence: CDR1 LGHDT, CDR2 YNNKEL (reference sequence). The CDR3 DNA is TGTGCCAGCAGCCAAGATTCAACAGCTTACGAGCAGTACTTC. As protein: CASSQDSTAYEQYF.

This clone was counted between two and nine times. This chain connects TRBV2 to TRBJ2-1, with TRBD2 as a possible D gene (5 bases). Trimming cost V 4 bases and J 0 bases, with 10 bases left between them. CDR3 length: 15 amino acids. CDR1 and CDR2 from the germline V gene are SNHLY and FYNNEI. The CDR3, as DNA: TGTGCCAGCAGTGTTGGGGAGAGCTCCTACAATGAGCAGTTCTTC. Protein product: CASSVGESSYNEQFF.

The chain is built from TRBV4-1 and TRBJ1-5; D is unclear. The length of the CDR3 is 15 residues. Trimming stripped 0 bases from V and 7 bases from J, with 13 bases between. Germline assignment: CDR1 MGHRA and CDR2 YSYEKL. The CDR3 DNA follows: TGCGCCAGCAGCCAAGATAGCCCAGCCCCACAGCCCCAGCATTTT. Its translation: CASSQDSPAPQPQHF.

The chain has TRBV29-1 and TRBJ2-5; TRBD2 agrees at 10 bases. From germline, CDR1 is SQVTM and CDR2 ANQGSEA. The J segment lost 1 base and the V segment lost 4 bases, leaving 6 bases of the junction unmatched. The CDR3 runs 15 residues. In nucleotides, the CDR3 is TGCAGCGTTGGGCTAGCGGGAGAGATCCAAGAGACCCAGTACTTC. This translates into CSVGLAGEIQETQYF.

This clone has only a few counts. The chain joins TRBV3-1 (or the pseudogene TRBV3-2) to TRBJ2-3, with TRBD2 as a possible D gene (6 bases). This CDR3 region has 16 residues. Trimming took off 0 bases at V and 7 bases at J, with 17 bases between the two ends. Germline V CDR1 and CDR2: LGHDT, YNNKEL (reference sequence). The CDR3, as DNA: TGTGCCAGCAGCCAAGAACCCGGAGGGCCTAGGAATACGCAGTATTTT. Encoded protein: CASSQEPGGPRNTQYF.

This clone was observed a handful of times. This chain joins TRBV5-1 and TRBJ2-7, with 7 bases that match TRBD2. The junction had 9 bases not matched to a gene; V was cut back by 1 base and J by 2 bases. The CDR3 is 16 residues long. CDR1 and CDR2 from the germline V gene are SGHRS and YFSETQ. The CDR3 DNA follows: TGCGCCAGCAGCTTGACCTTGGCGGGAGACACCTACGAGCAGTACTTC. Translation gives CASSLTLAGDTYEQYF.

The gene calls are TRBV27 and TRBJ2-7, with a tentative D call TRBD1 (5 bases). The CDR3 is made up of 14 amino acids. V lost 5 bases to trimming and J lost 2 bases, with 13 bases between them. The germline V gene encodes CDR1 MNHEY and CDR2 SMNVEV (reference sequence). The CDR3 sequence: CASSRAGQAYEQYF. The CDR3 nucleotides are TGTGCCAGCAGTCGCGCCGGACAAGCCTACGAGCAGTACTTC.

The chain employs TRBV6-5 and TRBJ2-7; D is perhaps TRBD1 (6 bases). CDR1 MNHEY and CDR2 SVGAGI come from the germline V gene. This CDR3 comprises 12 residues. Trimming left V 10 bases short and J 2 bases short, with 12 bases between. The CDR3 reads CATWTETYEQYF. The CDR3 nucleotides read TGTGCCACGTGGACAGAAACCTACGAGCAGTACTTC.

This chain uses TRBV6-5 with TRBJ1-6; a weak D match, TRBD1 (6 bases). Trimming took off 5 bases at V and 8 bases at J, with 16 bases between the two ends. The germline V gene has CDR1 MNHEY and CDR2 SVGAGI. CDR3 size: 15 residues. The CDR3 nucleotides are TGTGCCAGCAGTCCCCCGACCAGGGGTGATTCACCCCTCCACTTT. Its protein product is CASSPPTRGDSPLHF.